This T cell receptor beta chain was recorded in a study of CD8+CD57+ T cells in acquired aplastic anemia. Findings and caveats of the study: Patients shared some 30 CD8+ CDR3 sequences with controls. The CD8+ Simpson's diversity of patients and controls was not significantly different.

Trimming pared 2 bases from V and 3 bases from J, leaving 11 bases between. Germline values: CDR1 MNHNY, CDR2 SVGAGI (reference sequence). The CDR3 runs to 14 residues. TCR beta VDJ and CDR3 profiling used genomic DNA as template. TCRdb re-derived calls from the reads in MiXCR, one entry per CDR3 protein. The sample lists roughly 240,000 distinct CDR3 sequences, around half seen once, with 6.5% to 8% in the top ten. Patients picked for sequencing had shown CD8+CD57+ cell expansion detected by flow cytometry. Patients were untreated when blood was sampled. The table lists this clonotype with a count of one. What it recognizes is unknown.

Sequencing was performed on sorted CD4+, CD8+, or CD8+CD57+ T cells (not recorded which) from PBMCs. The receptor's source is a human donor with aplastic anemia. V usage is TRBV6-6 and J usage is TRBJ2-7; the D is unclear. The CDR3 nucleotides read TGTGCCAGCAGTTACAGAACTATTAGCTACGAGCAGTACTTC. It yields the protein CASSYRTISYEQYF.